This T cell receptor (beta chain) was identified in a study of blood T cell repertoires in COVID-19. Study in general: From the United States, Italy and Spain came samples of acute and convalescent COVID-19. PBMCs, B-cell-depleted T cells, or T cells were the source of the cDNA or gDNA that made up the material.

CDR1 and CDR2 from the germline V gene are DFQATT and SNEGSKA (reference sequence). Trimming took off 6 bases at V and 4 bases at J, with 6 bases between the two ends. The CDR3 is 10 residues long. Authors' processing steps: The authors estimated nucleated cell counts from reference gene primer amplification. TCRdb's copy holds only in-frame clones and misses some; the assay was immunoSEQ multiplex PCR. V, J and clone size are taken as reported in that table, and D and trimming were inferred from the DNA itself. There are roughly 35,000 clones in the sample; about 90% occur only once, and about 2% lies in the top ten.

Sequenced material: peripheral blood. This sequence originates from a man aged 45-60 years with active or convalescent COVID-19. The chain recombines TRBV20-1 with TRBJ1-2; D is unresolved. The CDR3 coding sequence is TGCAGTGCCGTATTCTATGGCTACACCTTC. Translating gives CSAVFYGYTF.